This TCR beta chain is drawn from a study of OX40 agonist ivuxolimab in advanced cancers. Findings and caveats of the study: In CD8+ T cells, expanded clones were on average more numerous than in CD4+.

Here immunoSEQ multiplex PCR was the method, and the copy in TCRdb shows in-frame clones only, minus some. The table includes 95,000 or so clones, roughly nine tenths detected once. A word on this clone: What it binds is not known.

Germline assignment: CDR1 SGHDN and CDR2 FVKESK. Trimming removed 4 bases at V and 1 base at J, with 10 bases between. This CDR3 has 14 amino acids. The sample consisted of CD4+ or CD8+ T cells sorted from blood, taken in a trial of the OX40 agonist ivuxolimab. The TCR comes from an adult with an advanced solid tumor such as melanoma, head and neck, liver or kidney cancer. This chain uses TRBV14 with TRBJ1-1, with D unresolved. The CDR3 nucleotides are TGTGCCAGCAGCCCTCACCCATGGAACACTGAAGCTTTCTTT. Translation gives CASSPHPWNTEAFF. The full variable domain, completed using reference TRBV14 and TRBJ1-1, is EAGVTQFPSHSVIEKGQTVTLRCDPISGHDNLYWYRRVMGKEIKFLLHFVKESKQDESGMPNNRFLAERTGGTYSTLKVQPAELEDSGVYFCASSPHPWNTEAFFGQGTRLTVV.